This passage covers 2 T cell receptor beta chains from one sample sequenced in a study of T cell responses to AZD1222 COVID-19 vaccine. Only in-frame clones appear in the TCRdb table, and some are missing; sequencing was by immunoSEQ multiplex PCR. The sample yields roughly 120,000 clones, about 90% seen once. Sequences were derived from peripheral blood, sampled on day 0 of AZD1222 vaccination. Receptor source: an adult in good health.

This chain links TRBV11-3 with TRBJ2-7, with TRBD2 identical over 9 bases. This CDR3 contains 16 residues. The V gene's germline CDR1 is SGHNT and CDR2 YENEEA. With V trimmed by 2 bases and J by 4 bases, 9 bases remained unmatched. The CDR3 spells CASSLWFSGSPYEQYF. The DNA for the CDR3 is TGTGCCAGCAGCTTATGGTTTAGCGGGAGTCCATACGAGCAGTACTTC.

V gene TRBV5-1 combines with J gene TRBJ1-4, with D tentatively TRBD1 (6 bases). The length of the CDR3 is 14 residues. V lost 3 bases, J lost 8 bases, and 14 bases lay in between. Germline V lookup: CDR1 SGHRS, CDR2 YFSETQ. The CDR3 spells CASSSTGMDEKLFF. The CDR3 DNA follows: TGCGCCAGCAGCTCAACAGGGATGGACGAAAAACTGTTTTTT. The full variable domain, rest sourced from reference TRBV5-1 and TRBJ1-4, is KAGVTQTPRYLIKTRGQQVTLSCSPISGHRSVSWYQQTPGQGLQFLFEYFSETQRNKGNFPGRFSGRQFSNSRSEMNVSTLELGDSALYLCASSSTGMDEKLFFGSGTQLSVL.